This note documents a single TCR beta chain sequence. The PCR employed 60 Vbeta primers together with 13 Jbeta primers. Sequencing used immunoSEQ multiplex PCR; TCRdb keeps in-frame clones, though not all of them. This sample has 95,000 to 150,000 clones; under 90% occur once, and the top ten carry 8.8%. This sample was taken from a study of cytomegalovirus exposure and HLA in healthy donors. Germline lookup yields CDR1 LNHNV and CDR2 YYDKDF (reference sequence). The V end lost 0 bases, the J end lost 5 bases, and 13 bases lay between the germline ends. The CDR3 sequence is 16 residues long. Sequencing used PBMCs. This clonotype was sampled from a female donor in good health and CMV-seropositive. V usage is TRBV15 and J usage is TRBJ1-4; D perhaps matches TRBD1 (6 bases). In nucleotides, the CDR3 is TGTGCCACCAGCAGAGAGGGGGGGGGCAGGAATGAAAAACTGTTTTTT. Translating gives CATSREGGGRNEKLFF.